This T cell receptor beta chain was observed in a study of cytomegalovirus exposure and HLA in healthy donors. About the study: The same platform as the roughly 700 first-cohort repertoires was used for the 130 or so validation repertoires, a later analysis reported.

In the case of this clone: Its antigen is unknown.

General study points: The study flagged around 150 TCR beta chains as cytomegalovirus-associated. According to a subsequent analysis, TCR clusters from the first cohort were inclined to appear together in the 120 validation repertoires.

Germline CDR1 and CDR2: SGHTA and FQGNSA. CDR3 length: 14 residues. Trimming took off 3 bases at V and 4 bases at J, with 9 bases between the two ends. The protocol was immunoSEQ multiplex PCR, while the TCRdb copy is restricted to in-frame clones and leaves out a portion. The table has about 160,000 clones, roughly nine tenths seen once; the top ten hold 9% to 12%. Input material: PBMCs. The chain joins TRBV7-2 to TRBJ2-2; a weak D match, TRBD1 (6 bases). The clonotype comes from a woman aged 18-35 years in good health and CMV-seropositive. CDR3 nucleotides: TGTGCCAGCAGCTTTACAGGGTTCACCGGGGAGCTGTTTTTT. This sequence encodes CASSFTGFTGELFF.